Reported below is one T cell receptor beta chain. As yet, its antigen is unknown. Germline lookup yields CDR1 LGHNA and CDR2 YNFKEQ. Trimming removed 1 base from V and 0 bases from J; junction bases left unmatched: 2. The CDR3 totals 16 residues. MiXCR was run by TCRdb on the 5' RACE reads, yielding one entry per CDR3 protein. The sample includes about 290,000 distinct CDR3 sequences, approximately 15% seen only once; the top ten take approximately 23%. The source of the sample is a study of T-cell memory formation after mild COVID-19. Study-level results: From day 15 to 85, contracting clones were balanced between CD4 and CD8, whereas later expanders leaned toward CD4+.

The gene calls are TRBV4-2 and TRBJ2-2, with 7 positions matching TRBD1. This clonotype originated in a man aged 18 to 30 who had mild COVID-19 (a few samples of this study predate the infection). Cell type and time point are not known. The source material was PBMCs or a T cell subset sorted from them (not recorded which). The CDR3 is CASSQGTGPNTGELFF. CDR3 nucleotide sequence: TGTGCCAGCAGCCAAGGGACAGGCCCGAACACCGGGGAGCTGTTTTTT.